This T cell receptor beta chain was sequenced during a study of graft-versus-host responses after intestinal transplantation. Background on the study: Multivisceral, liver-intestinal, or isolated intestinal transplants were given to recipients. Anti-thymocyte globulin served as induction for all recipients, who then took tacrolimus and steroids for approximately three years.

The assay was immunoSEQ multiplex PCR, and TCRdb's table has in-frame clones only and misses some. The sample yields some 39,000 clones, approximately 95% seen once. Regarding this clone: What it binds is not known.

The ends lost 8 bases at V and 3 bases at J; junction bases unmatched: 10. The CDR3 contains 15 residues. Germline lookup yields CDR1 LNHDA and CDR2 SQIVND (reference sequence). Findings of the study overall: Some GvH clones appeared in ileal mucosa or blood before recipient bone marrow. Early post-transplant HvG declines were associated with peak circulating GvH clone levels.

This sequence joins TRBV19 and TRBJ1-1, with 9 bases identical to TRBD1. Sequenced here: unstimulated CD8+ T cells sorted from spleen or lymph node cells, sampled before transplant. This sequence was found in a human donor who was the organ donor for an intestinal transplant. As DNA, the CDR3 is TGTGCCAGTGACAACCCACAGGGGGCCCACACTGAAGCTTTCTTT. Its protein is CASDNPQGAHTEAFF. Full variable domain (remainder filled in from reference TRBV19 and TRBJ1-1): DGGITQSPKYLFRKEGQNVTLSCEQNLNHDAMYWYRQDPGQGLRLIYYSQIVNDFQKGDIAEGYSVSREKKESFPLTVTSAQKNPTAFYLCASDNPQGAHTEAFFGQGTRLTVV.